These T cell receptor beta chains were read from a single sample in a study of T-cell reconstitution after alpha-beta-depleted transplantation in children. A single record per CDR3 protein comes from TCRdb applying MiXCR to the PCR reads. Of 400,000 to 450,000 distinct CDR3 sequences listed, roughly two fifths are singletons. The input for sequencing was PBMCs, taken before TCRalphabeta/CD19-depleted stem cell transplant. All receptors come from a girl aged 2-10 years with aplastic anemia, due to receive a stem cell transplant. Both conserved end residues are part of each CDR3. The D gene is left open where the match is weak. The size of a clone is reported for some rows only, either as once, few or many, or as a class for expanded clones.

clone size	V gene	D gene	J gene	CDR3 protein	CDR3 DNA
-	TRBV28	-	TRBJ2-7	CASSSPPHEQYF	TGTGCCAGCAGTTCCCCCCCCCACGAGCAGTACTTC
many	TRBV20-1	TRBD2	TRBJ2-5	CSAVDSGRDETQYF	TGCAGTGCCGTCGATAGCGGGAGAGATGAGACCCAGTACTTC
-	TRBV20-1	-	TRBJ1-2	CSARSTAHGYTF	TGCAGTGCTAGGAGCACAGCACATGGCTACACCTTC
many	TRBV7-2	TRBD2	TRBJ2-3	CASTERRERADTQYF	TGTGCCAGCACCGAACGGCGGGAGAGGGCGGATACGCAGTATTTT
-	TRBV18	TRBD2	TRBJ2-5	CASSSGGTPETQYF	TGTGCCAGCTCATCGGGGGGGACACCCGAGACCCAGTACTTC
many	TRBV20-1	-	TRBJ1-1	CSARDPQGSRGWGTEAFF	TGCAGTGCTAGAGATCCGCAGGGATCCAGGGGTTGGGGGACTGAAGCTTTCTTT
-	TRBV10-3	-	TRBJ2-7	CAISEIGGRRTYEQYF	TGTGCCATCAGTGAGATAGGCGGCAGGAGAACCTACGAGCAGTACTTC
-	TRBV7-9	TRBD2	TRBJ2-1	CASSPTGGGADEQFF	TGTGCCAGCAGCCCCACTGGCGGGGGGGCAGATGAGCAGTTCTTC
-	TRBV7-6	-	TRBJ1-1	CASSASLDGANTEAFF	TGTGCCAGCAGCGCATCCCTGGACGGAGCGAACACTGAAGCTTTCTTT
-	TRBV5-1	-	TRBJ2-1	CASPNHEQFF	TGCGCCAGCCCCAACCATGAGCAGTTCTTC
few	TRBV7-8	TRBD1	TRBJ1-2	CASSLTGGDNYGYTF	TGTGCCAGCAGCTTAACAGGGGGGGATAACTATGGCTACACCTTC
many	TRBV6-5	TRBD1	TRBJ2-5	CASSSPGTGKETQYF	TGTGCCAGCAGTTCCCCCGGGACAGGGAAAGAGACCCAGTACTTC
-	TRBV29-1	-	TRBJ2-1	CSVETAPVGQNEQFF	TGCAGCGTTGAGACTGCCCCGGTGGGGCAAAATGAGCAGTTCTTC
many	TRBV6-5	-	TRBJ2-7	CASSYSGAGKYEQYF	TGTGCCAGCAGTTACTCTGGTGCAGGAAAATACGAGCAGTACTTC
-	TRBV4-2	TRBD1	TRBJ2-3	CASSSGQMSTDTQYF	TGTGCCAGCAGCTCGGGACAGATGAGCACAGATACGCAGTATTTT
-	TRBV12-3/TRBV12-4	-	TRBJ1-2	CASSPGTAYGGYTF	TGTGCCAGCAGTCCCGGGACGGCCTACGGTGGCTACACCTTC
-	TRBV6-5	-	TRBJ2-5	CASSYRHAGQETQYF	TGTGCCAGCAGTTACCGCCATGCAGGGCAAGAGACCCAGTACTTC
many	TRBV20-1	-	TRBJ2-1	CSAVSYEQFF	TGCAGTGCTGTCTCCTACGAGCAGTTCTTC
few	TRBV20-1	TRBD2	TRBJ2-7	CSARGSGRSSYEQYF	TGCAGTGCTAGAGGGAGCGGGAGGTCTTCATACGAGCAGTACTTC
-	TRBV6-1	TRBD2	TRBJ2-7	CASSEALRLAAVYEQYF	TGTGCCAGCAGTGAAGCGCTTCGTCTAGCGGCCGTCTACGAGCAGTACTTC
few	TRBV2	-	TRBJ1-4	CASSGTVLGEKLFF	TGTGCCAGCAGTGGGACTGTACTGGGGGAAAAACTGTTTTTT
-	TRBV10-2	-	TRBJ2-3	CASSEYSQGTDTQYF	TGCGCCAGCAGTGAGTACAGCCAAGGCACAGATACGCAGTATTTT
many	TRBV7-2	-	TRBJ2-5	CASSLYAGEETQYF	TGTGCCAGCAGCTTATACGCAGGGGAAGAGACCCAGTACTTC
-	TRBV28	TRBD1	TRBJ2-7	CAICRDRGGREQYF	TGTGCCATCTGTCGGGACAGGGGAGGCCGCGAGCAGTACTTC
-	TRBV7-2	-	TRBJ1-1	CASSPMGPDTEAFF	TGTGCCAGCAGCCCCATGGGGCCGGACACTGAAGCTTTCTTT
once	TRBV20-1	-	TRBJ2-5	CSALRQGRETQYF	TGCAGTGCTCTCCGTCAGGGGAGAGAGACCCAGTACTTC
-	TRBV10-3	TRBD1	TRBJ2-7	CAIRDPGQGLEQYF	TGTGCCATCAGGGACCCGGGACAGGGCTTAGAGCAGTACTTC